The rows below give T cell receptor beta chains drawn from one sample of a study of human thymus T cells. Sequencing was performed with immunoSEQ multiplex PCR; in TCRdb, only in-frame clones are kept and a portion is missing. The data show some 120,000 clones, around 94% seen once. The sample was thymus tissue. All receptors come from a boy under two years old with a congenital heart defect but otherwise immunologically healthy. CDR3s include the opening cysteine and the closing phenylalanine or tryptophan. D genes are given only for firm matches. The size entry is marked missing in some rows and otherwise reads once, few, many or a size class.

CDR3nt: TGTGCCAGCCGCTTGGACAGGGCGATTAGACAGCCCCAGCATTTT
CDR3aa: CASRLDRAIRQPQHF
j_gene: TRBJ1-5
v_gene: TRBV28
d_gene: TRBD1
abundance: -

CDR3nt: TGTGCCAGCAGTTACCATGGGCACCCCAGGACTGAAGCTTTCTTT
CDR3aa: CASSYHGHPRTEAFF
j_gene: TRBJ1-1
v_gene: TRBV6-5
d_gene: -
abundance: -

CDR3nt: TGTGCCAGCAGCCCACCTAGCACACCCTACGAGCAGTACTTC
CDR3aa: CASSPPSTPYEQYF
j_gene: TRBJ2-7
v_gene: TRBV7-9
d_gene: -
abundance: -

CDR3nt: TGCGCCAGCAGCCACCTACCTAATCCTACCTACGAGCAGTACTTC
CDR3aa: CASSHLPNPTYEQYF
j_gene: TRBJ2-7
v_gene: TRBV4-1
d_gene: -
abundance: -

CDR3nt: TGTGCCAGCTGGGAGGGTCCTTCCCAGCCCCAGCATTTT
CDR3aa: CASWEGPSQPQHF
j_gene: TRBJ1-5
v_gene: TRBV5-8
d_gene: -
abundance: -

CDR3nt: TGCAGCGTTCGTCGACGGCGGTATGGCTACACCTTC
CDR3aa: CSVRRRRYGYTF
j_gene: TRBJ1-2
v_gene: TRBV29-1
d_gene: -
abundance: -

CDR3nt: TGTGCCAGCAGGGGCAGTTACAATGAGCAGTTCTTC
CDR3aa: CASRGSYNEQFF
j_gene: TRBJ2-1
v_gene: TRBV27
d_gene: -
abundance: -

CDR3nt: TGCGCCAGCAGCCAAGAGCCCGGGACGGTGAACACTGAAGCTTTCTTT
CDR3aa: CASSQEPGTVNTEAFF
j_gene: TRBJ1-1
v_gene: TRBV4-1
d_gene: -
abundance: -

CDR3nt: TGTGCCAGCAGCACTAAGGACGGAACCGGGGAGCTGTTTTTT
CDR3aa: CASSTKDGTGELFF
j_gene: TRBJ2-2
v_gene: TRBV7-2
d_gene: -
abundance: -

CDR3nt: TGTGCCAGCAGCCCCTCTGGGGCCAACGTCCTGACTTTC
CDR3aa: CASSPSGANVLTF
j_gene: TRBJ2-6
v_gene: TRBV27
d_gene: -
abundance: -

CDR3nt: TGTGCCAGCACCCAACGTCTAGGATCCTACAATGAGCAGTTCTTC
CDR3aa: CASTQRLGSYNEQFF
j_gene: TRBJ2-1
v_gene: TRBV7-2
d_gene: -
abundance: -

CDR3nt: TGTGCCAGCAGGACAGGGGACTACGAGCAGTACTTC
CDR3aa: CASRTGDYEQYF
j_gene: TRBJ2-7
v_gene: TRBV7-9
d_gene: TRBD1
abundance: -

CDR3nt: TGTGCCAGCAGCCTCCTGACAGGGGAGGTGAATGAGCAGTTCTTC
CDR3aa: CASSLLTGEVNEQFF
j_gene: TRBJ2-1
v_gene: TRBV7-8
d_gene: TRBD1
abundance: once

CDR3nt: TGTGCCAGCAGCTCGGGACTAGGAAGATGCTACGAGCAGTACTTC
CDR3aa: CASSSGLGRCYEQYF
j_gene: TRBJ2-7
v_gene: TRBV7-2
d_gene: TRBD2
abundance: -

CDR3nt: TGTGCCAGCAGTGAAGCTGGGAGCGCCCTGGGGGACGAGCAGTACTTC
CDR3aa: CASSEAGSALGDEQYF
j_gene: TRBJ2-7
v_gene: TRBV6-1
d_gene: -
abundance: -

CDR3nt: TGTGCCTGCGCCGGAGACCAACGAAACTATGGCTACACCTTC
CDR3aa: CACAGDQRNYGYTF
j_gene: TRBJ1-2
v_gene: TRBV30
d_gene: -
abundance: -

CDR3nt: TGTGCCAGCAGCCATATGACCCCGGGGAACACTGAAGCTTTCTTT
CDR3aa: CASSHMTPGNTEAFF
j_gene: TRBJ1-1
v_gene: TRBV4-2
d_gene: -
abundance: -

CDR3nt: TGTGCCAGTAGTATCGCAGGGGGAACTATCTACGAGCAGTACTTC
CDR3aa: CASSIAGGTIYEQYF
j_gene: TRBJ2-7
v_gene: TRBV19
d_gene: TRBD1
abundance: -

CDR3nt: TGTGCCAGCAGCTTAGCCCTAGCGGGGTACAATGAGCAGTTCTTC
CDR3aa: CASSLALAGYNEQFF
j_gene: TRBJ2-1
v_gene: TRBV11-2
d_gene: TRBD2
abundance: -

CDR3nt: TGCGCCAGCAGCCTAAAGGCCGGGACCCCTTACAATGGGCAGTTCTTC
CDR3aa: CASSLKAGTPYNGQFF
j_gene: TRBJ2-1
v_gene: TRBV5-1
d_gene: -
abundance: -

CDR3nt: TGTGCCTGGAGCACCCGGGGGGGGCCGGAAAAACTGTTTTTT
CDR3aa: CAWSTRGGPEKLFF
j_gene: TRBJ1-4
v_gene: TRBV30
d_gene: -
abundance: -

CDR3nt: TGTGCCAGCAGTTTCCGGACAGGGGAGGCCTCACCCCTCCACTTT
CDR3aa: CASSFRTGEASPLHF
j_gene: TRBJ1-6
v_gene: TRBV28
d_gene: TRBD1
abundance: -

CDR3nt: TGTGCCAGCAGCTCCGGACAGGGGATATGCTCCTATAATTCACCCCTCCACTTT
CDR3aa: CASSSGQGICSYNSPLHF
j_gene: TRBJ1-6
v_gene: TRBV7-2
d_gene: TRBD1
abundance: -

CDR3nt: TGTGCCAGCAGAAGGTGGGCAGGGAGGGGCGAGCAGTACTTC
CDR3aa: CASRRWAGRGEQYF
j_gene: TRBJ2-7
v_gene: TRBV6-5
d_gene: TRBD2
abundance: -

CDR3nt: TGTGCCAGCAGTCCAACACGGACTAGCGGGGACAATGAGCAGTTCTTC
CDR3aa: CASSPTRTSGDNEQFF
j_gene: TRBJ2-1
v_gene: TRBV28
d_gene: TRBD2
abundance: -

CDR3nt: TGTGCCAGCAGCTCACCGAGGCCCGGGGGTCTCTCTGGAAACACCATATATTTT
CDR3aa: CASSSPRPGGLSGNTIYF
j_gene: TRBJ1-3
v_gene: TRBV11-2
d_gene: -
abundance: -

CDR3nt: TGTGCCAGCAGCCAAGATCAGAATCAAGAGACCCAGTACTTC
CDR3aa: CASSQDQNQETQYF
j_gene: TRBJ2-5
v_gene: TRBV14
d_gene: -
abundance: -

CDR3nt: TGTGCCAGCACCCGCCAAAGGGCTGAAGCTTTCTTT
CDR3aa: CASTRQRAEAFF
j_gene: TRBJ1-1
v_gene: TRBV28
d_gene: -
abundance: -

CDR3nt: TGTGCCAGCAGCCCGGGTCCGGGCACCGGGGAGCTGTTTTTT
CDR3aa: CASSPGPGTGELFF
j_gene: TRBJ2-2
v_gene: TRBV5-4
d_gene: -
abundance: -

CDR3nt: TGTGCCAGCAGCCAAGATTTGTGGGGGAGATATTCACCCCTCCACTTT
CDR3aa: CASSQDLWGRYSPLHF
j_gene: TRBJ1-6
v_gene: TRBV4-2
d_gene: -
abundance: -

CDR3nt: TGCGCCAGCAGTTCCCGTCCCACGGTTAACACTGAAGCTTTCTTT
CDR3aa: CASSSRPTVNTEAFF
j_gene: TRBJ1-1
v_gene: TRBV4-1
d_gene: -
abundance: few

CDR3nt: TGTGCCAGTAGTTCCAGGGCAGAGACCCAGTACTTC
CDR3aa: CASSSRAETQYF
j_gene: TRBJ2-5
v_gene: TRBV19
d_gene: -
abundance: -

CDR3nt: TGTGCCAGCACTCGAGGGAGGGCCTCCTACGAGCAGTACTTC
CDR3aa: CASTRGRASYEQYF
j_gene: TRBJ2-7
v_gene: TRBV28
d_gene: TRBD2
abundance: -

CDR3nt: TGTGCCAGCAGCGTAGAGGGATCGGGAGATGAGCAGTTCTTC
CDR3aa: CASSVEGSGDEQFF
j_gene: TRBJ2-1
v_gene: TRBV9
d_gene: -
abundance: -

CDR3nt: TGTGCCAGTAGTACATACTCCGGGACTAGCGGGGGCGACAATGAGCAGTTCTTC
CDR3aa: CASSTYSGTSGGDNEQFF
j_gene: TRBJ2-1
v_gene: TRBV19
d_gene: TRBD2
abundance: -

CDR3nt: TGCAGCGTTGATGTTCAGGGGTACACTGAAGCTTTCTTT
CDR3aa: CSVDVQGYTEAFF
j_gene: TRBJ1-1
v_gene: TRBV29-1
d_gene: -
abundance: -

CDR3nt: TGTGCCACCAACTACGACAGGGGACTTAGTTACGAGCAGTACTTC
CDR3aa: CATNYDRGLSYEQYF
j_gene: TRBJ2-7
v_gene: TRBV6-1
d_gene: TRBD1
abundance: once

CDR3nt: TGTGCCAGCAGCTTGAATTCGGGGAGGCAAGAGGGTGGCTACACCTTC
CDR3aa: CASSLNSGRQEGGYTF
j_gene: TRBJ1-2
v_gene: TRBV5-6
d_gene: -
abundance: -

CDR3nt: TGTGCCAGCGGACGGTCGAACACTGAAGCTTTCTTT
CDR3aa: CASGRSNTEAFF
j_gene: TRBJ1-1
v_gene: TRBV21-1
d_gene: -
abundance: -

CDR3nt: TGCAGCGTTAGGTCTAGCGGGGATTACGAGCAGTACTTC
CDR3aa: CSVRSSGDYEQYF
j_gene: TRBJ2-7
v_gene: TRBV29-1
d_gene: TRBD2
abundance: once

CDR3nt: TGTGCCAGCAGTTACCGGGACTATCATAGCACAGATACGCAGTATTTT
CDR3aa: CASSYRDYHSTDTQYF
j_gene: TRBJ2-3
v_gene: TRBV2
d_gene: TRBD2
abundance: -

CDR3nt: TGCGCCAGCAGCCAAGACCCCGACAGGAAGGGAAGCAATCAGCCCCAGCATTTT
CDR3aa: CASSQDPDRKGSNQPQHF
j_gene: TRBJ1-5
v_gene: TRBV4-1
d_gene: -
abundance: once

CDR3nt: TGTGCCAGCAGTCGTGGGCGGGGGGCCGCGAGGGAGCAGTTCTTC
CDR3aa: CASSRGRGAAREQFF
j_gene: TRBJ2-1
v_gene: TRBV7-6
d_gene: TRBD2
abundance: -

CDR3nt: TGTGCCAGCAGGGACACCAGGGGCAATCAGCCCCAGCATTTT
CDR3aa: CASRDTRGNQPQHF
j_gene: TRBJ1-5
v_gene: TRBV2
d_gene: -
abundance: -

CDR3nt: TGTGCCAGCAGCTGTAGTGGGACGGAGGTTGGAAACACCATATATTTT
CDR3aa: CASSCSGTEVGNTIYF
j_gene: TRBJ1-3
v_gene: TRBV7-2
d_gene: -
abundance: -

CDR3nt: TGTGCCAGCTCACCCCGGGACAGTGCTTATGGCTACACCTTC
CDR3aa: CASSPRDSAYGYTF
j_gene: TRBJ1-2
v_gene: TRBV18
d_gene: TRBD1
abundance: once

CDR3nt: TGTGCCAGCAGCTTAGGGCGGGGGCCTCCAGATACGCAGTATTTT
CDR3aa: CASSLGRGPPDTQYF
j_gene: TRBJ2-3
v_gene: TRBV11-2
d_gene: -
abundance: once

CDR3nt: TGTGCCAGCAGCCCGAGCGAGCAGTACTTC
CDR3aa: CASSPSEQYF
j_gene: TRBJ2-7
v_gene: TRBV13
d_gene: -
abundance: -

CDR3nt: TGTGCCAGCAGTCCTGTCCTAGACCCGCACACCGGGGAGCTGTTTTTT
CDR3aa: CASSPVLDPHTGELFF
j_gene: TRBJ2-2
v_gene: TRBV27
d_gene: -
abundance: -

CDR3nt: TGCAGCGTTGTGGGACGGCTAACCTACGAGCAGTACTTC
CDR3aa: CSVVGRLTYEQYF
j_gene: TRBJ2-7
v_gene: TRBV29-1
d_gene: -
abundance: -

CDR3nt: TGTGCCGGTAGAACTAGCACTGGCTCATACGAGCAGTACTTC
CDR3aa: CAGRTSTGSYEQYF
j_gene: TRBJ2-7
v_gene: TRBV6-1
d_gene: -
abundance: -

CDR3nt: TGTGCCAGCAGTGAAAGCGGGTATGGTTCGGAGGTGCAAGAGACCCAGTACTTC
CDR3aa: CASSESGYGSEVQETQYF
j_gene: TRBJ2-5
v_gene: TRBV25-1
d_gene: -
abundance: once

CDR3nt: TGCGCCAGCAGCTCTCCAGGGAGCCCCGATAGCTCTGGAAACACCATATATTTT
CDR3aa: CASSSPGSPDSSGNTIYF
j_gene: TRBJ1-3
v_gene: TRBV5-1
d_gene: -
abundance: -